The sequence of this T cell receptor beta chain was determined in a study of T cells after posttransplantation cyclophosphamide. Study observations and caveats: Later post-transplant blood repertoires were often dominated by donor CD8+ memory clones. TRB overlap between skin or GI tissue T cells and blood was limited. Recipient CMV seropositivity and CMV reactivation strongly tracked TRB clonality.

The CDR3 sequence is 16 residues long. The germline V and J ends were trimmed by 1 base and 4 bases, with 14 bases remaining between them. The V gene's germline CDR1 is LNHDA and CDR2 SQIVND (reference sequence). The repertoire was sequenced with immunoSEQ multiplex PCR; TCRdb's copy has only in-frame clones and lacks some. The sample comprises 2,500 to 4,000 clones, about 85% of which are singletons, and around 9% rests with the top ten. This clone has a single count. Its cognate antigen is unknown. A marrow graft followed busulfan-fludarabine conditioning, with cyclophosphamide on days +3 and +4. The rearrangement uses TRBV19 and TRBJ2-1; possible D gene TRBD2, 5 bases. The TCR originated in a male patient between 60 and 69 years old who received an allogeneic stem cell transplant from a related donor and was CMV-positive. The T cells may come from the graft donor. Sequenced here: PBMCs, sampled 188 days after allogeneic stem cell transplant with posttransplant cyclophosphamide. CDR3 in DNA: TGTGCCAGTAGTATAGGAGGGTTGGCGTTATACAATGAGCAGTTCTTC. This encodes CASSIGGLALYNEQFF.